The clone carrying this TCR beta chain has just one count. Patients in Seattle were enrolled during active infection, then followed longitudinally. The sample comes from a study of blood T cell repertoires in COVID-19. Background on the study: PBMCs, B-cell-depleted T cells, or T cells provided the cDNA or gDNA that made up the material.

From germline, CDR1 is MDHEN and CDR2 SYDVKM. The CDR3 length is 14 residues. The V segment lost 2 bases and the J segment 13 bases; nucleotides outside the gene matches: 10. Data came from immunoSEQ multiplex PCR; TCRdb stores just in-frame clones and leaves some out. The sample records fewer than 250,000 clones, approximately 90% being singletons. This clonotype was obtained from a man aged 55 to 69 with COVID-19, enrolled during active disease. The sample consisted of peripheral blood. This sequence joins TRBV28 and TRBJ2-7; TRBD2 aligns across 11 bases. The CDR3 protein is CASSLGHTGTSGYF. The CDR3, as DNA: TGTGCCAGCAGTTTAGGGCACACCGGGACTAGCGGTTACTTC.